This T cell receptor (beta chain) was retrieved from a study of cytomegalovirus exposure and HLA in healthy donors. As regards this clone: The antigen is not known.

Whole-study findings and limits: Roughly uniform depth of sequencing across donors was assumed in presence/absence analyses. Most of the TCR beta V segments (in an earlier analysis) were productive either about 87% or about 30% of the time. There were some public TCRs occurring in many donors, but most TCR sequences were rare. A list of approximately 150 TCR beta chains associated with cytomegalovirus was given.

V was cut by 2 bases and J by 7 bases, with 15 bases left in between. Germline assignment: CDR1 SGHTA and CDR2 FQGNSA. This CDR3 region has 14 residues. The PCR ran on 60 Vbeta and 13 Jbeta primers. The method was immunoSEQ multiplex PCR; TCRdb's version includes in-frame clones alone and lacks a portion of them. Of 130,000 to 150,000 clones detected, roughly 80% appear once; the ten largest clones hold 6.8%. The chain has TRBV7-2 and TRBJ2-7, with D tentatively TRBD1 (5 bases). Sequencing was carried out using PBMCs. The clonotype originates from a man in his forties in good health and CMV-seropositive. The CDR3 protein is CASSLISGAEEQYF. The DNA of the CDR3 is TGTGCCAGCAGCTTAATTTCTGGGGCCGAAGAGCAGTACTTC.